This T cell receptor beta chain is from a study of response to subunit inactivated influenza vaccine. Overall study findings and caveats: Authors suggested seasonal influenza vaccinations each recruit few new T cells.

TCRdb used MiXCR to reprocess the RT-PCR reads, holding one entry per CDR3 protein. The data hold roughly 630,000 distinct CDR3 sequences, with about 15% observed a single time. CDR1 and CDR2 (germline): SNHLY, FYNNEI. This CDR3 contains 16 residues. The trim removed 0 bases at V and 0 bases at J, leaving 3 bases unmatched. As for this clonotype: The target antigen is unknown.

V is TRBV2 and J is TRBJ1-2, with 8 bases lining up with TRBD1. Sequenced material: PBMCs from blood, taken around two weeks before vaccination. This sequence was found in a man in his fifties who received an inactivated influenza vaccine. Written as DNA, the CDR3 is TGTGCCAGCAGTGAAGCCGGGACAGGAACTAACTATGGCTACACCTTC. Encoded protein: CASSEAGTGTNYGYTF.